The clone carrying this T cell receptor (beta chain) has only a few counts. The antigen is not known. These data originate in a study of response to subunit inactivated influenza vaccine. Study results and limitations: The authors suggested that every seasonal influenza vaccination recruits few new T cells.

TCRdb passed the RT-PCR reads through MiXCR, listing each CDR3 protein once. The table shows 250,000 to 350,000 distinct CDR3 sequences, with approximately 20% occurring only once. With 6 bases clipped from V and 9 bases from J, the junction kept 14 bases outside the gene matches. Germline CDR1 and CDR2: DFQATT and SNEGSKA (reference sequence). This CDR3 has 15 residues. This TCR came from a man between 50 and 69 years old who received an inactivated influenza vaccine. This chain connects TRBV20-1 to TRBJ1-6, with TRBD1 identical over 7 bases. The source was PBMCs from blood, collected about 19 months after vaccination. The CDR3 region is CSAPSLGQAGSPLHF. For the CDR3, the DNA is TGCAGTGCACCGAGTTTAGGACAGGCGGGTTCACCCCTCCACTTT.